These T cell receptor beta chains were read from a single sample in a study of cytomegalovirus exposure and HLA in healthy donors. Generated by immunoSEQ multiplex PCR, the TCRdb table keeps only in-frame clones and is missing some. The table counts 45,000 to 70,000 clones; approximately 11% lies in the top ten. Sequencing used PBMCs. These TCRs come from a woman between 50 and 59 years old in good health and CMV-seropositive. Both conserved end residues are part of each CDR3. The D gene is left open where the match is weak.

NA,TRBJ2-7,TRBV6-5,TGTGCCAGCATCATCAACACAGGCTCCTACGAGCAGTACTTC,CASIINTGSYEQYF
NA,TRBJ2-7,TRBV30,TGTGCCGGTGACAGAAACTCCTACGAGCAGTACTTC,CAGDRNSYEQYF
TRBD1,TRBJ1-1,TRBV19,TGTGCCAGTATTCAAAGGGGTTGGGACAGGGGGAGAGCTTTCTTT,CASIQRGWDRGRAFF
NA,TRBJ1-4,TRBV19,TGTGCCAGTAGAGGTACAGCCGTTAATGAAAAACTGTTTTTT,CASRGTAVNEKLFF
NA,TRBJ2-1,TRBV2,TGTGCCAGCAGTGCGGGACTCCCGCCCTACAATGAGCAGTTCTTC,CASSAGLPPYNEQFF
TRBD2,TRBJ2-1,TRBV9,TGTGCCAGCAGCGGCACTAGCGGGATCCGAACCTCCTCCTACAATGAGCAGTTCTTC,CASSGTSGIRTSSYNEQFF
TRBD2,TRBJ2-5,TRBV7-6,TGTGCCAGCAGCCCCGGTAGCGGGGGGGTGGAGACCCAGTACTTC,CASSPGSGGVETQYF
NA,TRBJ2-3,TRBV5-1,TGCGCCAGCAGCCCGGGGACTAGCACAGATACGCAGTATTTT,CASSPGTSTDTQYF
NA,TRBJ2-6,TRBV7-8,TGTGCCAGCAGCTACCCCGGGACACTTAGCTCTGGGGCCAACGTCCTGACTTTC,CASSYPGTLSSGANVLTF
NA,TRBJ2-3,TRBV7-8,TGTGCCAGCAGCCCCAACAGGGCGGGAGAGTCGGATACGCAGTATTTT,CASSPNRAGESDTQYF
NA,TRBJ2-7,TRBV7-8,TGTGCCAGCAGCCAGGACACGGTATACGAGCAGTACTTC,CASSQDTVYEQYF
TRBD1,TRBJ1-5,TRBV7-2,TGTGCCAGCAGCTTCGACAGGGCCAATCAGCCCCAGCATTTT,CASSFDRANQPQHF
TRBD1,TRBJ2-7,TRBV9,TGTGCCAGCAGCGTAGGGGGACAGGGTTCGGACGAGCAGTACTTC,CASSVGGQGSDEQYF
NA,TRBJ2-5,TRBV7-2,TGTGCCAGCAGCCTGACTAGATTAGAGACCCAGTACTTC,CASSLTRLETQYF
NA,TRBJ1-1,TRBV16,TGTGCCAGCAGCCCTGGGAGGGGAAGTGGCACTGAAGCTTTCTTT,CASSPGRGSGTEAFF
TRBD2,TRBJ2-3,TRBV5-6,TGTGCCAGCAGCTTGGGAATAGCGGGGGGAGATACGCAGTATTTT,CASSLGIAGGDTQYF
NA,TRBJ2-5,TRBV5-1,TGCGCCAGACCTACGGCGGGCCAACAAGAGACCCAGTACTTC,CARPTAGQQETQYF
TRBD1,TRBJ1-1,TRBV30,TGTGCCTGGAGGTCCAGGGGGTACGGCCCTGAAGCTTTCTTT,CAWRSRGYGPEAFF